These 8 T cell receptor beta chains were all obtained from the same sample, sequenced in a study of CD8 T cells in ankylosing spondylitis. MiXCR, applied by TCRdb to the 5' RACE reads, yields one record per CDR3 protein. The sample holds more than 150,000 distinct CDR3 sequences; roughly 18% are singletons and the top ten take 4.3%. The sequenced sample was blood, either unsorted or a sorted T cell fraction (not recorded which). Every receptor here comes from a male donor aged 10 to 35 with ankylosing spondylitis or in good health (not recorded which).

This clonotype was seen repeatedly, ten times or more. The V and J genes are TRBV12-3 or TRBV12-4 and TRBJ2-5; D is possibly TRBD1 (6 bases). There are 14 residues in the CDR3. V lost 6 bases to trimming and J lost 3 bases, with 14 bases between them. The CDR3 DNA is TGTGCCAGCAGACCAGGACAGTGGGAAGAGACCCAGTACTTC. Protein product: CASRPGQWEETQYF.

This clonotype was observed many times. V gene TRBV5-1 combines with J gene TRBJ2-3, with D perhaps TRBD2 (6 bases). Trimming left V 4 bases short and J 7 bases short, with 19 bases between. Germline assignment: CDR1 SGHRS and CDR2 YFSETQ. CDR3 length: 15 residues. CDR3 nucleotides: TGCGCCAGCAGCGACCGGGACTCTTCTCGGTATACGCAGTATTTT. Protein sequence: CASSDRDSSRYTQYF.

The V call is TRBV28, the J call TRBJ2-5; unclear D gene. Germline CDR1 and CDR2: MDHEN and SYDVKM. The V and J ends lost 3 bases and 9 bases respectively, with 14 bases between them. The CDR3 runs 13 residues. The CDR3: CASSFYRSDSQYF. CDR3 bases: TGTGCCAGCAGTTTCTACCGGTCAGACTCCCAGTACTTC.

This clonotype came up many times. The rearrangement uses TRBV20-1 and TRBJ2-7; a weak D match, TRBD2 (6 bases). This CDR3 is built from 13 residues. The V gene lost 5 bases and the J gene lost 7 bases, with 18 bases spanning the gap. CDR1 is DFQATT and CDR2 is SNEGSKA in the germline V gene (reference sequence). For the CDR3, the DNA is TGCAGTGCTGGGACTCTGGCAGGGCTTGAGCAGTACTTC. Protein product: CSAGTLAGLEQYF.

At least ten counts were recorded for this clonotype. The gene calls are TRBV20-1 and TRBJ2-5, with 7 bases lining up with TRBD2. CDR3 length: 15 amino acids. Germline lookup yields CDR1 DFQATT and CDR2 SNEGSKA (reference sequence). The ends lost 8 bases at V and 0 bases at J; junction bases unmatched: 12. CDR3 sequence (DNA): TGCAGTACTCGGGGGGTTGGCAGACACCAAGAGACCCAGTACTTC. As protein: CSTRGVGRHQETQYF.

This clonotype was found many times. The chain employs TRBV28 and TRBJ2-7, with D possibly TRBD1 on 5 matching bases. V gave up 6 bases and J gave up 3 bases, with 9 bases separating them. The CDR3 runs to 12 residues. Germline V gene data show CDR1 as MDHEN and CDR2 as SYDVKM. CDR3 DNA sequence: TGTGCCAGCAGGACAGCAGGCTACGAGCAGTACTTC. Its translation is CASRTAGYEQYF.

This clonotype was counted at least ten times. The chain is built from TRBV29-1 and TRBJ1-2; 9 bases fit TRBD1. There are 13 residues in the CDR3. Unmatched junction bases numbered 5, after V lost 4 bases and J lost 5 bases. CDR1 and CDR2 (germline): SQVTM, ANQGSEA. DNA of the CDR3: TGCAGCGTTGCACAGGGGGCCCTTTATGGCTACACCTTC. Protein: CSVAQGALYGYTF.

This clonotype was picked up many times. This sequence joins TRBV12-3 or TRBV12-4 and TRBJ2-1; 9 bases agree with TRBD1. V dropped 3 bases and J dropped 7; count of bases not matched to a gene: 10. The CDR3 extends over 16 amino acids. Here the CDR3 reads CASSFSLGTGRNEQFF. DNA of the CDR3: TGTGCCAGCAGTTTTTCCCTCGGGACAGGGAGGAATGAGCAGTTCTTC.